The rows below give T cell receptor beta chains drawn from one sample of a study of technical replicates of blood from a handful of donors. Sequencing used immunoSEQ multiplex PCR; TCRdb keeps in-frame clones, though not all of them. The data contain 83,000 or so clones, about 92% of them seen just once; the ten biggest clones take up more than 0.2%. Sequencing was carried out using T cells isolated from PBMCs. These receptor sequences come from a human donor in good health. Each CDR3 is given with its conserved first and last residue. The D gene is left open where the match is weak. Size values are once, few and many counts, or a class for expanded clones, and some rows have none.

V gene	J gene	CDR3 length	D gene	clone size	CDR3 DNA	CDR3 protein
TRBV10-2	TRBJ2-7	15	.	.	TGCGCCAGCAGAGGAGCTCTCGGCCGTTCCTACGAGCAGTACTTC	CASRGALGRSYEQYF
TRBV28	TRBJ2-7	12	.	once	TGTGCCGTTAACAGGGTGGGGTACGAGCAGTACTTC	CAVNRVGYEQYF
TRBV27	TRBJ2-1	13	TRBD1	once	TGTGCCAGCAGTACAGACAGGGCCAATGAGCAGTTCTTC	CASSTDRANEQFF
TRBV23-1	TRBJ1-2	13	.	once	TGCGCCAGCAGTCGGCCAGCTAACTATGGCTACACCTTC	CASSRPANYGYTF
TRBV6-1	TRBJ1-1	14	.	.	TGTGCCAGCAACCTGTTGACAGCTAACACTGAAGCTTTCTTT	CASNLLTANTEAFF
TRBV7-7	TRBJ2-2	15	.	.	TGTGCCAGCAGCTTAGGACCCGAGGGAGCCGGGGAGCTGTTTTTT	CASSLGPEGAGELFF
TRBV7-3	TRBJ2-7	13	.	once	TGTGCCAGCAGCTGGGCACAGGGATACGAGCAGTACTTC	CASSWAQGYEQYF
TRBV28	TRBJ2-5	14	.	.	TGTGCCAGCAGTCACAGGAGCACCCAAGAGACCCAGTACTTC	CASSHRSTQETQYF
TRBV7-2	TRBJ1-1	15	.	.	TGTGCCAGCAGCCAAATTTTTGAGGCCCCCCCTGAAGCTTTCTTT	CASSQIFEAPPEAFF
TRBV30	TRBJ1-2	11	TRBD1	.	TGTGCCTGGGGGACAGGCTATGGCTACACCTTC	CAWGTGYGYTF
TRBV5-4	TRBJ2-7	16	TRBD2	once	TGTGCCAGCAGCCCTTGGACTAGCGGGTTGAGGTACGAGCAGTACTTC	CASSPWTSGLRYEQYF
TRBV29-1	TRBJ2-1	16	TRBD2	.	TGCAGCGTTGGTTCCCTGTCTAGCGGGATTTACAATGAGCAGTTCTTC	CSVGSLSSGIYNEQFF
TRBV9	TRBJ2-2	15	.	.	TGTGCCAGCAGCGTAGTAGGCGGGGTCACCGGGGAGCTGTTTTTT	CASSVVGGVTGELFF
TRBV6-6	TRBJ1-1	14	TRBD1	.	TGTGCCAGCAGGGAGACAGGGTCACACACTGAAGCTTTCTTT	CASRETGSHTEAFF
TRBV2	TRBJ1-6	15	TRBD1	once	TGTGCCAGCAGTGAAAGGGACAGGGGTAAATCACCCCTCCACTTT	CASSERDRGKSPLHF
TRBV6-5	TRBJ1-1	13	TRBD1	.	TGTGCCAGCAGGCCTGGACAGGGGGCGCTTGATTTCTTT	CASRPGQGALDFF
TRBV28	TRBJ2-7	15	.	.	TGTGCCAGCAAATCTTCTATAACAGGGTATTACGAGCAGTACTTC	CASKSSITGYYEQYF
TRBV7-9	TRBJ2-2	14	TRBD1	.	TGTGCCCCAAGGACAGGGGGCTCAACCGGGGAGCTGTTTTTT	CAPRTGGSTGELFF
TRBV12-5	TRBJ1-1	14	.	few	TGTGCTAGTGGTTTGGCTATAACAGGGCTCGGTGCTTTCTTT	CASGLAITGLGAFF
TRBV28	TRBJ2-3	16	TRBD1	.	TGTGCCAGCAGTCCTGCAGTGGACAGGGAGACAGATACGCAGTATTTT	CASSPAVDRETDTQYF
TRBV7-9	TRBJ1-1	15	TRBD1	.	TGTGCCAGCAGCACCCCCGGCAGAACAGGGGGCTCGGCTTTCTTT	CASSTPGRTGGSAFF
TRBV6-5	TRBJ1-1	15	.	.	TGTGCCAGCAGCACATGGACATCCCAAAACACTGAAGCTTTCTTT	CASSTWTSQNTEAFF
TRBV19	TRBJ2-1	13	.	.	TGTGCCAGTAGTATAGGCCTACAGGATCGGGTGTTCTTC	CASSIGLQDRVFF
TRBV19	TRBJ2-3	12	.	.	TGTGCCAGTAGTAGTAACACAGATACGCAGTATTTT	CASSSNTDTQYF
TRBV6-6	TRBJ1-5	13	.	.	TGTGCCAGCAGCCAGGATGGCAATCAGCCCCAGCATTTT	CASSQDGNQPQHF
TRBV5-3	TRBJ2-3	17	.	.	TGTGCCAGAAGCTTGCTCCGAACAGGGCCGGACACAGATACGCAGTATTTT	CARSLLRTGPDTDTQYF
TRBV5-1	TRBJ2-7	14	TRBD2	.	TGCGCCAGCAGCGGAGGGACTAGCTCCTACGAGCAGTACTTC	CASSGGTSSYEQYF
TRBV5-1	TRBJ2-7	15	TRBD1	.	TGCGCCAGCAGCCCGCCCGAGACAGGGGTTCACGAGCAGTACTTC	CASSPPETGVHEQYF
TRBV29-1	TRBJ2-5	14	.	.	TGCAGCGTTGTTCCCCGACAGGCCCAAGAGACCCAGTACTTC	CSVVPRQAQETQYF
TRBV28	TRBJ2-7	12	.	.	TGTGCCAGCAGTTTTGGGGGCGGCGAGCAGTACTTC	CASSFGGGEQYF
TRBV27	TRBJ2-1	13	TRBD2	.	TGTGCCAGCAGTCTAGCGGGGTACAATGAGCAGTTCTTC	CASSLAGYNEQFF
TRBV6-5	TRBJ2-5	13	TRBD1	.	TGTGCCAGCAGTTGGGACAGGCAAGAGACCCAGTACTTC	CASSWDRQETQYF
TRBV4-2	TRBJ2-3	16	.	.	TGTGCCAGCAGCCAAGATGTAGCGGAGCACACAGATACGCAGTATTTT	CASSQDVAEHTDTQYF
TRBV5-1	TRBJ1-1	13	TRBD1	once	TGCGCCAGCAGCTTCACAGGGGGAGTTGAAGCTTTCTTT	CASSFTGGVEAFF
TRBV6-5	TRBJ1-2	13	TRBD1	once	TGTGCCAGCAGGTCCTCCAGGGGGGAAGGCTACACCTTC	CASRSSRGEGYTF
TRBV28	TRBJ1-2	16	.	.	TGTGCCAGCAGTTTTTCGGACAGCAATTTTAACTATGGCTACACCTTC	CASSFSDSNFNYGYTF
TRBV15	TRBJ2-7	13	TRBD2	.	TGTGCCACCAGAGTTCCGGGAGGCTACGAGCAGTACTTC	CATRVPGGYEQYF
TRBV7-9	TRBJ1-1	15	.	once	TGTGCCAGCAGCCAAAGGGGGGGCCGGAACACTGAAGCTTTCTTT	CASSQRGGRNTEAFF
TRBV18	TRBJ1-1	14	.	.	TGTGCCAGCTCACAGGGGGTGGAGGTCACTGAAGCTTTCTTT	CASSQGVEVTEAFF
TRBV5-8	TRBJ2-1	14	.	once	TGTGCCAGCAGCTTGCGAGGACAGCTCGGTGGGCAGTTCTTC	CASSLRGQLGGQFF
TRBV30	TRBJ1-2	12	.	.	TGTGCCTGGGGAGGGGACAACTATGGCTACACCTTC	CAWGGDNYGYTF
TRBV7-9	TRBJ1-5	15	.	.	TGTGCCAGCAGCGACTACAAGGAAATGGGTCAGCCCCAGCATTTT	CASSDYKEMGQPQHF
TRBV28	TRBJ2-1	13	.	.	TGTGCCAGCAGTTTTCCGACTAGTGATGAGCAGTTCTTC	CASSFPTSDEQFF